Following are 11 T cell receptor beta chains from one sample sequenced in a study of T cell responses to AZD1222 COVID-19 vaccine. Profiling relied on immunoSEQ multiplex PCR, and the TCRdb table lists in-frame clones only, not all of them. The table lists some 100,000 clones, roughly 91% of them singletons, with about 1.5% in the top ten. Sequenced material: peripheral blood, taken on day 0 of AZD1222 vaccination. The receptors were sampled from an adult in good health.

The CDR3 protein is CASSEAGPLYTF. Here the CDR3 DNA reads TGTGCCAGCAGCGAAGCCGGGCCCCTCTACACCTTC. This chain connects TRBV9 to TRBJ1-2, with no clear D. The ends were cut back, 3 bases at V and 10 bases at J, with 13 bases in the middle. Germline assignment: CDR1 SGDLS and CDR2 YYNGEE. This CDR3 contains 12 residues. Using reference TRBV9 and TRBJ1-2 for the parts outside the CDR3, the full variable domain is DSGVTQTPKHLITATGQRVTLRCSPRSGDLSVYWYQQSLDQGLQFLIQYYNGEERAKGNILERFSAQQFPDLHSELNLSSLELGDSALYFCASSEAGPLYTFGSGTRLTVV.

This chain joins TRBV27 and TRBJ2-3; TRBD2 agrees at 13 bases. Per the germline V gene, CDR1 is MNHEY and CDR2 is SMNVEV (reference sequence). This CDR3 is 18 amino acids long. The trim removed 5 bases at V and 3 bases at J, leaving 11 bases unmatched. The CDR3 DNA is TGTGCCAGCAGTCTCCGAATCCCGACTAGCGGGAGGACAGATACGCAGTATTTT. Its protein product is CASSLRIPTSGRTDTQYF.

The chain links TRBV4-2 to TRBJ2-1, with 12 bases that match TRBD2. This CDR3 has 15 amino acids. Germline values: CDR1 LGHNA, CDR2 YNFKEQ. V dropped 4 bases and J dropped 6; count of bases not matched to a gene: 4. The DNA of the CDR3 is TGTGCCAGCAGCCTTGGACTAGCGGGACTCAATGAGCAGTTCTTC. Protein: CASSLGLAGLNEQFF.

This chain links TRBV28 with TRBJ1-2; D gene ambiguous. Trimming shortened V by 10 bases and J by 7 bases, and 19 bases separated the two germline ends. Germline loops: CDR1 MDHEN, CDR2 SYDVKM. The CDR3 extends over 13 amino acids. This CDR3 reads CATTMTASGGYTF. Here the CDR3 DNA reads TGTGCCACCACGATGACCGCTTCGGGTGGCTACACCTTC.

The CDR3 here is CASSLAGENSEAFF. In nucleotides, the CDR3 is TGCGCCAGCAGCTTGGCAGGGGAGAACTCGGAAGCTTTCTTT. The chain couples TRBV5-1 to TRBJ1-1, with a possible D match to TRBD1 (6 bases). The CDR3 totals 14 residues. Germline CDR1 reads SGHRS; CDR2 reads YFSETQ. Trimming removed 0 bases at V and 8 bases at J, with 14 bases between.

The J gene is TRBJ2-1, the V gene TRBV4-2; 11 nucleotides agree with TRBD1. V lost 2 bases and J lost 7; bases outside the gene matches: 7. The CDR3 is made up of 16 amino acids. The germline gives CDR1 LGHNA, CDR2 YNFKEQ. Here the CDR3 reads CASSQILGTGGNEQFF. The CDR3 coding sequence is TGTGCCAGCAGCCAAATACTGGGGACAGGGGGAAATGAGCAGTTCTTC.

The chain joins TRBV28 to TRBJ2-1; D not certain. The CDR3 runs 17 residues. The V end lost 3 bases, the J end lost 0 bases, and 15 bases lay between the germline ends. The germline gives CDR1 MDHEN, CDR2 SYDVKM. The CDR3 region has the DNA TGTGCCAGCAGTTTGGACGTGAGGACCAGCTCCTACAATGAGCAGTTCTTC. Residues: CASSLDVRTSSYNEQFF.

The chain links TRBV27 to TRBJ2-3; TRBD2 agrees at 8 bases. The CDR3 loop spans 18 amino acids. Germline assignment: CDR1 MNHEY and CDR2 SMNVEV (reference sequence). J gave up 0 bases and V 0 bases, and 8 bases lay outside the gene matches. CDR3 nucleotides: TGTGCCAGCAGTTTATCGATAAGCGGGAGTGTAAGCACAGATACGCAGTATTTT. It encodes CASSLSISGSVSTDTQYF.

This clone appeared once. The chain carries TRBV19 and TRBJ2-3; no reliable D call. Germline CDR1 LNHDA, CDR2 SQIVND (reference sequence). Between the trimmed V and J ends, which lost 3 bases and 0 bases, there was a span of 10 bases. This CDR3 region has 15 residues. The CDR3 region has the DNA TGTGCCAGTAGTATGATCCCCCGAAGCACAGATACGCAGTATTTT. This gives the protein CASSMIPRSTDTQYF.

The chain is built from TRBV28 and TRBJ1-4, with a weak D call TRBD1 (5 bases). The CDR3 has 14 amino acids. Germline CDR1 reads MDHEN; CDR2 reads SYDVKM. Trimming removed 6 bases at V and 1 base at J, with 9 bases between. The CDR3 protein is CASSRGRTNEKLFF. CDR3 in DNA: TGTGCCAGCAGCCGGGGGAGAACTAATGAAAAACTGTTTTTT.

This clone was observed a handful of times. This chain joins TRBV6-1 and TRBJ2-7; unclear D gene. V shed 2 bases and J shed 0 bases, with 11 bases lying between them. This CDR3 region has 15 residues. Germline V gives CDR1 MNHNS, CDR2 SASEGT. The CDR3 region has the DNA TGTGCCAGCAGTGAAATTGATGCGGACTCCTACGAGCAGTACTTC. It translates to CASSEIDADSYEQYF.